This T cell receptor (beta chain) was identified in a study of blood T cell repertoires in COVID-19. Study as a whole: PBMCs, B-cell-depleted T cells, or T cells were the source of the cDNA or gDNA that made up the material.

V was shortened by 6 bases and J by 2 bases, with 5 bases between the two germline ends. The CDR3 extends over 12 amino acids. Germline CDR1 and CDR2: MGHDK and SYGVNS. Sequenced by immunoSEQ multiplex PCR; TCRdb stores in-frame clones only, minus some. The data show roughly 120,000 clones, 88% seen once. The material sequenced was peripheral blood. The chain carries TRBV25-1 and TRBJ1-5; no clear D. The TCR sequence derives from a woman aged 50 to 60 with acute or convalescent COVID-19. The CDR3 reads CASRAGNQPQHF. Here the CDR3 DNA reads TGTGCCAGCAGGGCTGGCAATCAGCCCCAGCATTTT.